This is a list of T cell receptor beta chains from one sample in a study of blood T cells in healthy people across ages. TCRdb fed the 5' RACE reads into MiXCR, producing one record per CDR3 protein. This table holds 800,000 or so distinct CDR3 sequences, 20% to 25% found once. A further study also used this sample, focusing on T cells of mothers and their children.

The sequencing input was blood. These receptor sequences come from a boy aged 5-17 years in good health. The CDR3 runs from the conserved cysteine through the conserved F or W. A D gene is named only where the DNA matches it firmly. A clone size is listed for some rows: how often the clone was seen (once, few, many), or a class if it is expanded.

clone size	V gene	J gene	CDR3 length	D gene	CDR3 protein	CDR3 DNA
many	TRBV18	TRBJ1-1	12	.	CASSPGNTEAFF	TGTGCCAGCTCACCCGGGAACACTGAAGCTTTCTTT
few	TRBV7-2	TRBJ1-5	15	.	CASSSGQNSNQPQHF	TGTGCCAGCAGCTCAGGACAGAATAGCAATCAGCCCCAGCATTTT
few	TRBV20-1	TRBJ2-1	13	.	CSAPHLPYNEQFF	TGCAGTGCTCCCCACTTACCCTACAATGAGCAGTTCTTC
many	TRBV27	TRBJ2-7	12	.	CASSLPGDEQYF	TGTGCCAGCAGTTTACCCGGCGACGAGCAGTACTTC
few	TRBV7-2	TRBJ2-5	15	TRBD2	CASSLYREVQETQYF	TGTGCCAGCAGCTTATATCGGGAGGTTCAAGAGACCCAGTACTTC
few	TRBV28	TRBJ2-5	14	TRBD1	CASSRTGTRETQYF	TGTGCCAGCAGTAGGACAGGCACAAGGGAGACCCAGTACTTC
few	TRBV6-6	TRBJ1-1	13	.	CASSGDGDTEAFF	TGTGCCAGCAGTGGGGACGGGGACACTGAAGCTTTCTTT
.	TRBV3-1	TRBJ2-2	14	.	CASSQVKVAGELFF	TGTGCCAGCAGCCAAGTTAAGGTCGCCGGGGAGCTGTTTTTT
few	TRBV29-1	TRBJ2-7	14	.	CSVGGEVGSYEQYF	TGCAGCGTTGGAGGGGAGGTAGGGTCCTACGAGCAGTACTTC
many	TRBV6-5	TRBJ2-5	11	.	CASRRQETQYF	TGTGCCAGCAGGAGACAAGAGACCCAGTACTTC
.	TRBV3-1	TRBJ2-5	13	.	CASSVGDQETQYF	TGTGCCAGCAGCGTCGGGGATCAAGAGACCCAGTACTTC
.	TRBV6-1	TRBJ2-1	16	TRBD1	CASSEPGQGAKYEQFF	TGTGCCAGCAGTGAACCGGGGCAGGGGGCGAAGTATGAGCAGTTCTTC
.	TRBV4-3	TRBJ2-3	17	TRBD1	CASSQGDRGLSADTQYF	TGCGCCAGCAGCCAAGGGGACAGGGGGCTAAGCGCAGATACGCAGTATTTT
many	TRBV29-1	TRBJ2-3	13	.	CSVGEGDTDTQYF	TGCAGCGTCGGGGAGGGGGACACAGATACGCAGTATTTT
.	TRBV25-1	TRBJ2-4	16	.	CASSETRRPNQNIQYF	TGTGCCAGCAGTGAAACTCGGCGGCCGAACCAAAACATTCAGTACTTC
few	TRBV4-3	TRBJ1-6	16	TRBD1	CASSQDRGQGYSPLHF	TGCGCCAGCAGCCAAGATCGGGGACAGGGTTATTCACCCCTCCACTTT
.	TRBV29-1	TRBJ2-7	13	.	CSAGTPTLYEQYF	TGCAGCGCCGGGACACCGACCTTATACGAGCAGTACTTC
few	TRBV21-1	TRBJ2-7	15	.	CASSTSPRTGYEQYF	TGTGCCAGCAGCACCTCGCCCAGGACAGGCTACGAGCAGTACTTC
.	TRBV29-1	TRBJ1-2	15	TRBD1	CSVPGQGAKGYGYTF	TGCAGCGTTCCGGGACAGGGGGCTAAAGGCTATGGCTACACCTTC
.	TRBV20-1	TRBJ2-7	13	.	CSAKGTSDYEQYF	TGCAGTGCTAAGGGGACCAGTGACTACGAGCAGTACTTC
many	TRBV9	TRBJ1-4	15	.	CASSAGDRLNEKLFF	TGTGCCAGCAGCGCCGGGGACCGCTTAAATGAAAAACTGTTTTTT
few	TRBV28	TRBJ1-1	14	.	CASSSREGNTEAFF	TGTGCCAGCAGTAGCAGGGAGGGGAACACTGAAGCTTTCTTT
.	TRBV20-1	TRBJ1-2	14	.	CSARVTTPNYGYTF	TGCAGTGCTAGAGTTACCACGCCTAACTATGGCTACACCTTC